A single sample gave rise to the 20 T cell receptor beta chains below, sequenced in a study of blood T cells in healthy people across ages. A sample-barcoded 5' primer and a J-beta primer mix were used in a second PCR of roughly 7 to 11 cycles. TCRdb re-called the 5' RACE reads through MiXCR, storing one row per CDR3 protein. The data show about 1,500,000 distinct CDR3 sequences, approximately 38% seen once. Sequencing input: blood. These receptors were taken from a woman between 18 and 29 years old in good health.

This clonotype turned up a few times. CDR3 amino acids: CSVHSPSTGELFF. The CDR3 region has the DNA TGCAGCGTTCACAGCCCTTCCACCGGGGAGCTGTTTTTT. This chain joins TRBV29-1 and TRBJ2-2; D ambiguous. Germline V gives CDR1 SQVTM, CDR2 ANQGSEA. The CDR3 consists of 13 residues. Trimming cost V 5 bases and J 4 bases, with 11 bases left between them.

This clonotype showed up just a few times. The V and J genes are TRBV28 and TRBJ2-5; TRBD2 agrees at 7 bases. Germline V gives CDR1 MDHEN, CDR2 SYDVKM. CDR3 size: 14 residues. The ends lost 3 bases at V and 11 bases at J; junction bases unmatched: 12. CDR3 coding DNA: TGTGCCAGCAGTTTTTCCCGCAGGGAGGGTGAGCAGTACTTC. Residues: CASSFSRREGEQYF.

This chain links TRBV7-2 with TRBJ2-1; 15 bases align to TRBD2. Trimming cost V 1 base and J 4 bases; bases outside gene matches: 5. There are 18 residues in the CDR3. Per the germline V gene, CDR1 is SGHTA and CDR2 is FQGNSA. The CDR3 DNA is TGTGCCAGCAGCTTAGAGGGGACTAGCGGGAGGTTTTACAATGAGCAGTTCTTC. Protein sequence: CASSLEGTSGRFYNEQFF.

CDR3 loop: CAISGSGAGEKLFF. The CDR3 nucleotides read TGTGCCATCAGTGGGTCAGGGGCCGGGGAAAAACTGTTTTTT. The chain recombines TRBV10-3 with TRBJ1-4; tentative D call: TRBD1 (6 bases). Per germline, CDR1 ENHRY and CDR2 SYGVKD. Trimming took off 4 bases at V and 8 bases at J, with 14 bases between the two ends. This CDR3 is built from 14 residues.

This clonotype was detected once. This rearrangement joins TRBV20-1 to TRBJ1-2; a weak D match, TRBD1 (6 bases). Trimming left V 5 bases short and J 7 bases short, with 17 bases between. Germline V lookup: CDR1 DFQATT, CDR2 SNEGSKA (reference sequence). This CDR3 region has 13 residues. This chain's CDR3 is CSAGEVGAFGYTF. The CDR3 nucleotides read TGCAGTGCTGGGGAAGTGGGGGCTTTTGGCTACACCTTC.

V and J are TRBV20-1 and TRBJ2-2; 11 bases fit TRBD2. The CDR3 is 16 amino acids. J lost 4 bases, V lost 3 bases, and 7 bases had no gene match. The germline V gene has CDR1 DFQATT and CDR2 SNEGSKA (reference sequence). The CDR3 protein is CSARLLAGAVTGELFF. The CDR3 nucleotides read TGCAGTGCTAGGCTACTAGCGGGGGCCGTCACCGGGGAGCTGTTTTTT.

This chain uses TRBV12-3 or TRBV12-4 with TRBJ2-5; TRBD2 matches at 9 bases. The CDR3 spans 15 residues. V was pared by 4 bases and J by 11 bases, with 14 bases of the junction left unmatched. CDR3 nucleotides: TGTGCCAGCAGTTGCTTAGCGGGAGACGTTCAAGAGCAGTACTTC. Protein sequence: CASSCLAGDVQEQYF.

A note on this clonotype: This clone may be a read error of a much larger clone one base away. The chain carries TRBV12-3 or TRBV12-4 and TRBJ2-1; 9 bases fit TRBD2. The tail of the sequence fits TRBJ2-7 better, so the J call may be wrong. This CDR3 has 15 residues. CDR3 amino acids: CASSSRLAVYNEQYF. The CDR3 region has the DNA TGTGCCAGCAGCTCCCGACTAGCGGTTTACAATGAGCAGTACTTC.

The CDR3 reads CASTSGTSGQETQYF. DNA for the CDR3: TGTGCCAGCACCTCCGGGACTAGCGGGCAAGAGACCCAGTACTTC. The chain combines TRBV2 with TRBJ2-5, with 12 positions matching TRBD2. V dropped 7 bases and J dropped 2; count of bases not matched to a gene: 5. The CDR3 sequence is 15 residues long. Germline CDR1 SNHLY, CDR2 FYNNEI.

This clonotype is a singleton in its sample. The chain links TRBV20-1 to TRBJ2-3; D is possibly TRBD1 (6 bases). Trimming stripped 3 bases from V and 3 bases from J, with 13 bases between. CDR1 DFQATT and CDR2 SNEGSKA come from the germline V gene (reference sequence). This CDR3 has 14 amino acids. The CDR3 region has the DNA TGCAGTGCTAGTATGGGGGCGACAACAGATACGCAGTATTTT. It is translated as CSASMGATTDTQYF.

The chain couples TRBV6-1 to TRBJ2-3; 7 bases align to TRBD2. The CDR3 spans 15 residues. Germline CDR1 is MNHNS and CDR2 is SASEGT. V was clipped by 5 bases and J by 6 bases; unmatched bases: 11. CDR3 DNA: TGTGCCAGCAGTAAGACTAGCCCCACGTATGATACGCAGTATTTT. This translates into CASSKTSPTYDTQYF.

The rearrangement links TRBV3-1 to TRBJ2-7; 7 nucleotides line up with TRBD2. The CDR3 contains 18 residues. Looked up from germline, CDR1 is LGHDT and CDR2 is YNNKEL (reference sequence). The V segment lost 4 bases and the J segment 0 bases; nucleotides outside the gene matches: 15. CDR3 DNA sequence: TGTGCCAGCAGCCGTACGGCTTCGAGCGGGATGAGCTCCTACGAGCAGTACTTC. Its translation: CASSRTASSGMSSYEQYF.

Notes on this clonotype: Germline and junction disagree at one end, which may indicate a read error. The CDR3, as DNA: TGTGCCAACAGTTTAACCCGGGACACGACTCTAGCGGGGCGAAAGTACAAGCAGTACTTC. Its protein product is CANSLTRDTTLAGRKYKQYF. This rearrangement joins TRBV28 to TRBJ2-7, with 9 bases aligning to TRBD2. The CDR3 spans 20 residues. Germline values: CDR1 MDHEN, CDR2 SYDVKM.

The chain combines TRBV5-1 with TRBJ2-6; D is unclear. Germline loops: CDR1 SGHRS, CDR2 YFSETQ. V lost 4 bases and J 0 bases, leaving 8 bases between the germline ends. The length of the CDR3 is 15 residues. CDR3: CASSTTLSGANVLTF. CDR3 bases: TGCGCCAGCAGCACGACCCTCTCTGGGGCCAACGTCCTGACTTTC.

This clonotype has only a few counts. The rearrangement joins TRBV7-6 to TRBJ2-7; the D gene could be TRBD1 or TRBD2 (5 bases each). Trimming stripped 0 bases from V and 1 base from J, with 16 bases between. Germline CDR1 reads SGHVS; CDR2 reads FNYEAQ. This CDR3 has 17 residues. The CDR3 nucleotides are TGTGCCAGCAGCTTAGCGCCTACTGAGTGGGGGTCCTACGAGCAGTACTTC. Amino acid sequence: CASSLAPTEWGSYEQYF.

V usage is TRBV5-6 and J usage is TRBJ1-4, with D possibly matching TRBD1 (5 bases). The CDR3 loop spans 14 amino acids. Per germline, CDR1 SGHDT and CDR2 YYEEEE. The ends were cut back, 2 bases at V and 8 bases at J, with 13 bases in the middle. The CDR3 reads CASSLTQVGEKLFF. Here the CDR3 DNA reads TGTGCCAGCAGCTTAACACAGGTTGGGGAAAAACTGTTTTTT. The full variable domain, completed using reference TRBV5-6 and TRBJ1-4, is DAGVTQSPTHLIKTRGQQVTLRCSPKSGHDTVSWYQQALGQGPQFIFQYYEEEERQRGNFPDRFSGHQFPNYSSELNVNALLLGDSALYLCASSLTQVGEKLFFGSGTQLSVL.

This clonotype turned up a few times. The chain employs TRBV7-3 and TRBJ1-1, with TRBD1 matching 10 bases. V shed 2 bases, J shed 4 bases, and the junction held 7 bases outside the gene matches. Germline V CDR1 and CDR2: SGHTA, FQGTGA. CDR3 length equals 16 residues. The CDR3 loop is CASSLEVRDRGTEAFF. As DNA, the CDR3 is TGTGCCAGCAGCTTAGAGGTCCGGGACAGGGGCACTGAAGCTTTCTTT. The whole variable domain, remainder taken from reference TRBV7-3 and TRBJ1-1, is GAGVSQTPSNKVTEKGKYVELRCDPISGHTALYWYRQSLGQGPEFLIYFQGTGAADDSGLPNDRFFAVRPEGSVSTLKIQRTERGDSAVYLCASSLEVRDRGTEAFFGQGTRLTVV.

The rearrangement uses TRBV2 and TRBJ2-7; perhaps D is TRBD1 or TRBD2 (6 bases each). The V gene's germline CDR1 is SNHLY and CDR2 FYNNEI. V lost 8 bases and J 3 bases, leaving 17 bases between the germline ends. The CDR3 consists of 14 residues. The CDR3 nucleotides read TGTGCCAGCTCCGCCGGAGGGGGACGCTACGAGCAGTACTTC. It specifies CASSAGGGRYEQYF.

This chain joins TRBV6-5 and TRBJ2-5; the D call may be TRBD1 or TRBD2 (5 bases each). Germline lookup yields CDR1 MNHEY and CDR2 SVGAGI. Trimming took 4 bases from V and 11 from J, leaving 26 bases between them. The CDR3 has 16 amino acids. CDR3 DNA sequence: TGTGCCAGCAGTTCCGTCCCGGGACCAGGGAGCAATGAGCAGTACTTC. Encoded protein: CASSSVPGPGSNEQYF.

The table lists this clonotype with a few counts. The chain couples TRBV7-9 to TRBJ2-1; 9 positions agree with TRBD1. The germline CDR1 and CDR2 sequences are SEHNR and FQNEAQ (reference sequence). With 1 base clipped from V and 4 bases from J, the junction kept 5 bases outside the gene matches. The CDR3 is 16 amino acids. CDR3 in DNA: TGTGCCAGCAGCTTAGTTGAGACAGGGGGGTACAATGAGCAGTTCTTC. It translates to CASSLVETGGYNEQFF.